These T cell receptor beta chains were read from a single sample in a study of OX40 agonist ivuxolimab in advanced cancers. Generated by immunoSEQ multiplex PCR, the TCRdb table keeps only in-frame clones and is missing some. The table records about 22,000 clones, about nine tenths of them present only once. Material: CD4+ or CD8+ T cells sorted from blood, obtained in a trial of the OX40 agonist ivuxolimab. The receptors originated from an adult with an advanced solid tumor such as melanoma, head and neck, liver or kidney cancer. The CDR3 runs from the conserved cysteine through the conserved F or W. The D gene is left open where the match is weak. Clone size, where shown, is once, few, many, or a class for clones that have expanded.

CDR3 protein: CAISGSSGPEQYF
CDR3 DNA: TGTGCCATCAGTGGTAGTAGCGGGCCCGAGCAGTACTTC
clone size: NA
J gene: TRBJ2-7
D gene: TRBD2
V gene: TRBV10-3

CDR3 protein: CASSRGGQGPYGYTF
CDR3 DNA: TGCGCCAGCAGCCGTGGCGGACAGGGGCCCTATGGCTACACCTTC
clone size: NA
J gene: TRBJ1-2
D gene: TRBD1
V gene: TRBV5-1

CDR3 protein: CASSVATGPSGDTQYF
CDR3 DNA: TGTGCCAGCAGCGTAGCTACCGGGCCCTCCGGTGATACGCAGTATTTT
clone size: NA
J gene: TRBJ2-3
D gene: NA
V gene: TRBV9

CDR3 protein: CASSLRQGTGELFF
CDR3 DNA: TGTGCCAGCAGCTTAAGACAGGGGACCGGGGAGCTGTTTTTT
clone size: NA
J gene: TRBJ2-2
D gene: TRBD1
V gene: TRBV11-2

CDR3 protein: CASSVAGGQGAGEQFF
CDR3 DNA: TGTGCCAGCAGCGTAGCAGGCGGACAGGGGGCTGGAGAGCAGTTCTTC
clone size: NA
J gene: TRBJ2-1
D gene: TRBD1
V gene: TRBV9

CDR3 protein: CASSEAGDSPYEQYF
CDR3 DNA: TGTGCCAGCAGTGAAGCAGGGGACTCCCCCTACGAGCAGTACTTC
clone size: NA
J gene: TRBJ2-7
D gene: NA
V gene: TRBV6-1

CDR3 protein: CASSLNRDRGRETQYF
CDR3 DNA: TGTGCCAGCAGTCTAAACCGGGACAGGGGGCGAGAGACCCAGTACTTC
clone size: NA
J gene: TRBJ2-5
D gene: TRBD1
V gene: TRBV6-6

CDR3 protein: CASSLALTGELFF
CDR3 DNA: TGCGCCAGCAGCTTGGCACTCACCGGGGAGCTGTTTTTT
clone size: NA
J gene: TRBJ2-2
D gene: NA
V gene: TRBV5-1

CDR3 protein: CASSPRGRDNEQFF
CDR3 DNA: TGTGCCAGCAGTCCCCGGGGGCGAGACAATGAGCAGTTCTTC
clone size: NA
J gene: TRBJ2-1
D gene: NA
V gene: TRBV6-5

CDR3 protein: CASSLGTLGEQFF
CDR3 DNA: TGTGCCAGCAGCTTAGGTACTTTGGGAGAGCAGTTCTTC
clone size: NA
J gene: TRBJ2-1
D gene: NA
V gene: TRBV7-9

CDR3 protein: CASSVEVGESYEQYF
CDR3 DNA: TGTGCCAGCAGCGTAGAAGTGGGAGAGTCCTACGAGCAGTACTTC
clone size: NA
J gene: TRBJ2-7
D gene: NA
V gene: TRBV9

CDR3 protein: CASSLDGPRRTQYF
CDR3 DNA: TGCGCCAGCAGCTTGGACGGCCCCCGCCGTACCCAGTACTTC
clone size: once
J gene: TRBJ2-5
D gene: NA
V gene: TRBV5-1

CDR3 protein: CASSLGGGRANVLTF
CDR3 DNA: TGTGCCAGCAGCTTAGGGGGAGGGCGGGCCAACGTCCTGACTTTC
clone size: NA
J gene: TRBJ2-6
D gene: TRBD2
V gene: TRBV7-3

CDR3 protein: CASRYNSGTSGSYEQYF
CDR3 DNA: TGTGCCAGCAGGTATAACTCCGGGACTAGCGGATCCTACGAGCAGTACTTC
clone size: NA
J gene: TRBJ2-7
D gene: TRBD2
V gene: TRBV2

CDR3 protein: CAITGSGNPYEQYF
CDR3 DNA: TGTGCCATCACAGGCTCGGGTAACCCCTACGAGCAGTACTTC
clone size: NA
J gene: TRBJ2-7
D gene: NA
V gene: TRBV10-3

CDR3 protein: CASSTGTGRLNTEAFF
CDR3 DNA: TGTGCCAGCTCAACCGGGACAGGGCGCTTGAACACTGAAGCTTTCTTT
clone size: NA
J gene: TRBJ1-1
D gene: TRBD1
V gene: TRBV18

CDR3 protein: CASSLAGTTGELFF
CDR3 DNA: TGTGCCAGCAGCTTGGCGGGGACCACCGGGGAGCTGTTTTTT
clone size: NA
J gene: TRBJ2-2
D gene: NA
V gene: TRBV7-6